A selection of T cell receptor beta chains follows, all from one sample in a study of blood T cell repertoires in COVID-19. Clones were read by immunoSEQ multiplex PCR, and TCRdb kept only the in-frame ones, dropping some. The sample lists roughly 240,000 clones; more than 80% were seen once. Sequenced material: PBMCs or T cells enriched from blood (not recorded which). The receptors were gathered from a man aged 50 or older who had been exposed to COVID-19. Both conserved end residues are part of each CDR3. D genes are given only for firm matches. The listing skips clone size in some rows; elsewhere it reads once, few, many or a size class.

d_gene	v_gene	j_gene	abundance	CDR3nt	CDR3aa
-	TRBV9	TRBJ1-4	-	TGTGCCAGCAGCGTAGGGCAGGTTTATGAAAAACTGTTTTTT	CASSVGQVYEKLFF
TRBD1	TRBV18	TRBJ1-2	-	TGTGCCAGCTCACTTTACGGACAGGGTCTACCCAACTATGGCTACACCTTC	CASSLYGQGLPNYGYTF
TRBD1	TRBV6-5	TRBJ2-7	-	TGTGCCAGCAGCTGGGACAGAGCCTACGAGCAGTACTTC	CASSWDRAYEQYF
TRBD1	TRBV5-4	TRBJ2-5	once	TGTGCCAGCAGCCGGACAGGGGAAGAGACCCAGTACTTC	CASSRTGEETQYF
-	TRBV3-1/TRBV3-2	TRBJ2-3	once	TGTGCCAGCAGCTCCCGTAGAGGGAATCCAGATACGCAGTATTTT	CASSSRRGNPDTQYF
-	TRBV5-5	TRBJ1-1	few	TGTGCCAGCAGCATCGACAGGAACACTGAAGCTTTCTTT	CASSIDRNTEAFF
-	TRBV2	TRBJ2-3	-	TGTGCCAGCAGTTCACTTCGCACAGATACGCAGTATTTT	CASSSLRTDTQYF
TRBD1	TRBV18	TRBJ1-4	-	TGTGCCAGCTCGCCTAGACTCGGGACAGGGGATGAAAAACTGTTTTTT	CASSPRLGTGDEKLFF
TRBD1	TRBV18	TRBJ2-7	-	TGTGCCAGCTCACCTTTTACCCCCGGGACAGGAACCTACGAGCAGTACTTC	CASSPFTPGTGTYEQYF
TRBD1	TRBV10-1	TRBJ2-3	few	TGCGCCAGCAGGGTCCGGGACAGGGGTGAAGATACGCAGTATTTT	CASRVRDRGEDTQYF
-	TRBV6-5	TRBJ2-5	-	TGTGCCAGCAGTTACTCTGGGGGCCGGGAGACCCAGTACTTC	CASSYSGGRETQYF
-	TRBV28	TRBJ1-5	-	TGTGCCAGCATGGAACTGGAGGACTATAGCAATCAGCCCCAGCATTTT	CASMELEDYSNQPQHF
TRBD1	TRBV19	TRBJ1-2	-	TGTGCCAGTAGTAGGACAGGCATTTATGGCTACACCTTC	CASSRTGIYGYTF
TRBD1	TRBV7-9	TRBJ2-1	-	TGTGCCAGCAGCTCGGGACAGACATCGGGGAATGAGCAGTTCTTC	CASSSGQTSGNEQFF
TRBD1	TRBV24-1	TRBJ1-5	-	TGTGCCACCAGTGAGGGGACAGGGGATTTCAATCAGCCCCAGCATTTT	CATSEGTGDFNQPQHF
-	TRBV28	TRBJ1-6	-	TGTGCCAGCAGTTTATCCCGGGGATCTCATTCACCCCTCCACTTT	CASSLSRGSHSPLHF
-	TRBV27	TRBJ1-1	-	TGTGCCAGCAGTTTTTCTAAGAACACTGAAGCTTTCTTT	CASSFSKNTEAFF
-	TRBV19	TRBJ2-1	-	TGTGCCAGTAGTATGTCAGGTTCCTACAATGAGCAGTTCTTC	CASSMSGSYNEQFF
-	TRBV2	TRBJ1-2	-	TGTGCCAGCAGTGGAAGCCAAGCCTTAGCCTATGGCTACACCTTC	CASSGSQALAYGYTF
TRBD2	TRBV5-1	TRBJ2-5	-	TGCGCCAGCAGCTTGGCCATTGGTCTAGCGGGAGAAGAGACCCAGTACTTC	CASSLAIGLAGEETQYF
TRBD2	TRBV7-2	TRBJ2-5	-	TGTGCCAGCAGCTTAAGACTAGCGGGAGGTGGGACCCAGTACTTC	CASSLRLAGGGTQYF
-	TRBV30	TRBJ1-1	few	TGTGCCTGGAGTGTACAGCCGAACACTGAAGCTTTCTTT	CAWSVQPNTEAFF
TRBD1	TRBV9	TRBJ1-3	-	TGTGCCAGCAGCGAGGGGGACAGCTTCTCTGGAAACACCATATATTTT	CASSEGDSFSGNTIYF
-	TRBV12-5	TRBJ1-3	-	TGTGCTAGTGGTTTGGCCGGGACACTAGGAAACACCATATATTTT	CASGLAGTLGNTIYF
TRBD1	TRBV19	TRBJ2-1	-	TGTGCCACCAGGGGAAGAGGGGGCGCGGCAGGCAAGCGTGATGAGCAGTTCTTC	CATRGRGGAAGKRDEQFF
TRBD2	TRBV7-2	TRBJ2-1	once	TGTGCCAGCAGACCGACTAGCGGGACTCCGGGTGAGCAGTTCTTC	CASRPTSGTPGEQFF
TRBD1	TRBV28	TRBJ1-2	-	TGTGCCAGCAGTTCGACAGGGTTTGGCTACACCTTC	CASSSTGFGYTF
-	TRBV11-2	TRBJ2-2	-	TGTGCCAGCAGCTTAGTTAGGGGAGGCACCGGGGAGCTGTTTTTT	CASSLVRGGTGELFF
-	TRBV7-2	TRBJ1-2	-	TGTGCCAGCAGCGTCACAGGCCATCGGGGCTACACCTTC	CASSVTGHRGYTF
TRBD1	TRBV6-5	TRBJ1-2	-	TGTGCCGCGTGGACAGGGTGGGGCTACACCTTC	CAAWTGWGYTF
TRBD1	TRBV28	TRBJ1-1	-	TGTGCCAGCAGTCTACCAGGACAGGGTTTAGCCTACACTGAAGCTTTCTTT	CASSLPGQGLAYTEAFF
TRBD1	TRBV27	TRBJ1-2	-	TGTGCCAGCAGTATCACCCGAGGGACAGGGGTTGGCTACACCTTC	CASSITRGTGVGYTF
-	TRBV15	TRBJ1-4	few	TGTGCCACCAGCAACTCCCGGGAGTTTGAAAAACTGTTTTTT	CATSNSREFEKLFF
-	TRBV3-1/TRBV3-2	TRBJ2-2	-	TGTGCCAGCAGCCAAGATCGGGGCACCGGGGAGCTGTTTTTT	CASSQDRGTGELFF
-	TRBV6-5	TRBJ1-1	-	TGTGCCAGCAGTTGGAGGGCTATGAACACTGAAGCTTTCTTT	CASSWRAMNTEAFF
TRBD1	TRBV5-1	TRBJ2-5	-	TGCGCCAGCAGCTCAGGGACAGCCAGTGCCCAAGAGACCCAGTACTTC	CASSSGTASAQETQYF
TRBD1	TRBV30	TRBJ1-2	-	TGTGCCTGGAGCATCGGGACAGGAGGCCTCCTTCGTAGAGGCTACACCTTC	CAWSIGTGGLLRRGYTF
TRBD1	TRBV7-2	TRBJ1-6	-	TGTGCCAGCAGCTACCGGGACAGGGTCAATTCACCCCTCCACTTT	CASSYRDRVNSPLHF
-	TRBV18	TRBJ1-1	-	TGTGCCAGCTCACAATTGTGGAGACAGATGAACACTGAAGCTTTCTTT	CASSQLWRQMNTEAFF
-	TRBV6-1	TRBJ1-1	-	TGTGCCAGCAGTGGGGCAGGTTACACTGAAGCTTTCTTT	CASSGAGYTEAFF